The next 17 T cell receptor beta chains were all read from a single sample in a study of shared clonotypes between healthy human individuals. The method was immunoSEQ multiplex PCR; TCRdb's version includes in-frame clones alone and lacks a portion of them. The repertoire holds around 2,000,000 clones, with approximately 95% as singletons. Naive CD8 cells were CD45RO-negative, positively selected for CCR7, excluding terminally differentiated effector memory CD45RA+ cells. Sample: naive CD8+ T cells sorted from blood. These receptors all come from a man between 18 and 29 years old in good health.

The count of this clone is one. CDR3 in amino acids: CASSSSGASELETQYF. CDR3 nucleotides: TGTGCCAGCAGCTCTAGCGGGGCCAGCGAACTGGAGACCCAGTACTTC. The chain links TRBV7-9 to TRBJ2-5; TRBD2 agrees at 9 bases. The CDR3 is 16 amino acids. Germline CDR1 and CDR2: SEHNR and FQNEAQ (reference sequence). With 4 bases clipped from V and 5 bases from J, the junction kept 11 bases outside the gene matches.

This chain links TRBV4-2 with TRBJ2-5, with a possible D match to TRBD1 (6 bases). The CDR3 runs to 14 residues. Between the trimmed V and J ends, which lost 4 bases and 5 bases, there was a span of 14 bases. Germline CDR1 reads LGHNA; CDR2 reads YNFKEQ. CDR3 sequence: CASSLWGPVETQYF. In DNA form, the CDR3 reads TGTGCCAGCAGCCTTTGGGGGCCAGTCGAGACCCAGTACTTC.

The V call is TRBV6-1, the J call TRBJ1-5; no clear D. Germline CDR1 and CDR2: MNHNS and SASEGT. V was pared by 11 bases and J by 4 bases, with 12 bases between. The CDR3 has 12 residues. The DNA of the CDR3 is TGTGCCCGCCCCCGTTCGAATCAGCCCCAGCATTTT. Encoded protein: CARPRSNQPQHF.

A single count supports this clone. One end of the junction is discordant with germline, which a read error may explain. The chain uses TRBV19 and TRBJ2-4; D tentatively reads TRBD1 or TRBD2 (5 bases each). Germline CDR1 and CDR2: LNHDA and SQIVND (reference sequence). This CDR3 spans 14 amino acids. This chain's CDR3 is CTSSPGTTKNIQYF. The CDR3 DNA follows: TGTACCAGTAGCCCCGGGACGACCAAAAACATTCAGTACTTC.

The chain recombines TRBV28 with TRBJ1-5; 12 bases map to TRBD1. CDR3 length: 17 residues. Trimming took 3 bases from V and 7 from J; bases not matched to a gene: 10. Germline CDR1 MDHEN, CDR2 SYDVKM. The CDR3 DNA sequence: TGTGCCAGCAGTTTGGGGACAGGGGGCAGTAAGAAACAGCCCCAGCATTTT. Translating it yields CASSLGTGGSKKQPQHF. The full variable domain, completed using reference TRBV28 and TRBJ1-5, is DVKVTQSSRYLVKRTGEKVFLECVQDMDHENMFWYRQDPGLGLRLIYFSYDVKMKEKGDIPEGYSVSREKKERFSLILESASTNQTSMYLCASSLGTGGSKKQPQHFGDGTRLSIL.

V is TRBV5-4 and J is TRBJ2-7; a possible D gene is TRBD1 (6 bases). The CDR3 covers 13 residues. Trimming stripped 2 bases from V and 6 bases from J, with 12 bases between. Per the germline V gene, CDR1 is SGHNT and CDR2 is YYREEE (reference sequence). Here the CDR3 reads CASSFGQISEQYF. In nucleotides, the CDR3 is TGTGCCAGCAGCTTTGGACAGATCAGCGAGCAGTACTTC.

V and J are TRBV7-9 and TRBJ2-3; 8 positions match TRBD1. The CDR3 loop spans 15 amino acids. In germline, CDR1 is SEHNR, CDR2 FQNEAQ (reference sequence). Trimming removed 3 bases from V and 2 bases from J; junction bases left unmatched: 4. CDR3 DNA sequence: TGTGCCAGCAGCTTTCGGGACAGGCTCACAGATACGCAGTATTTT. Translating it yields CASSFRDRLTDTQYF. Combining the CDR3 with reference TRBV7-9 and TRBJ2-3 gives the whole variable domain DTGVSQNPRHKITKRGQNVTFRCDPISEHNRLYWYRQTLGQGPEFLTYFQNEAQLEKSRLLSDRFSAERPKGSFSTLEIQRTEQGDSAMYLCASSFRDRLTDTQYFGPGTRLTVL.

On this clone itself: Other DNA sequences in the sample encode the same CDR3. The chain links TRBV4-3 to TRBJ2-1; D ambiguous. V was shortened by 1 base and J by 2 bases, with 3 bases between the two germline ends. This CDR3 contains 13 residues. Germline values: CDR1 LGHNA, CDR2 YSLEER. CDR3 residues: CASSQATYNEQFF. The DNA of the CDR3 is TGCGCCAGCAGCCAAGCGACCTACAATGAGCAGTTCTTC.

In its sample, this clone was seen once. This CDR3 reads CAWDHLAGGTDTQYF. The CDR3 coding sequence is TGTGCCTGGGACCATTTAGCGGGGGGCACAGATACGCAGTATTTT. V and J are TRBV30 and TRBJ2-3, with 9 positions matching TRBD2. The germline V gene encodes CDR1 GTSNPN and CDR2 SVGIG (reference sequence). The CDR3 runs to 15 residues. J gave up 1 base and V 5 bases, and 7 bases lay outside the gene matches.

V and J are TRBV11-3 and TRBJ2-3, with D possibly TRBD2 on 6 matching bases. Germline V gene data show CDR1 as SGHNT and CDR2 as YENEEA. This CDR3 comprises 13 residues. With 5 bases removed from V and 5 bases from J, the gap between germline ends came to 11 bases. The CDR3 DNA sequence: TGTGCCAGCAGCGGTGAGGGAGGAGATACGCAGTATTTT. Protein sequence: CASSGEGGDTQYF.

This clone showed up just a few times. The same CDR3 is also encoded by other DNA sequences in this sample. V gene TRBV29-1 combines with J gene TRBJ1-1; D gene uncertain. This CDR3 comprises 11 residues. Germline CDR1 SQVTM, CDR2 ANQGSEA. V lost 3 bases, J lost 3 bases, and 5 bases lay in between. CDR3: CSVERDTEAFF. In DNA, the CDR3 is TGCAGCGTTGAGAGGGACACTGAAGCTTTCTTT.

This clone was counted once. This chain links TRBV7-6 with TRBJ2-7, with D possibly being TRBD2 (6 bases). Per the germline V gene, CDR1 is SGHVS and CDR2 is FNYEAQ. V lost 5 bases and J lost 2, with 13 bases in between. CDR3 size: 14 residues. The CDR3 DNA reads TGTGCCAGCAGCAGGGGACTCGGGACCTACGAGCAGTACTTC. Translating it yields CASSRGLGTYEQYF.

This chain uses TRBV4-3 with TRBJ2-1, with TRBD1 as a possible D gene (6 bases). CDR1 and CDR2 (germline): LGHNA, YSLEER. This CDR3 region has 15 residues. The V gene lost 6 bases and the J gene lost 8 bases, with 20 bases spanning the gap. The CDR3 DNA is TGCGCCAGCAGGACTGGACAGACGGCGGGCGATGAGCAGTTCTTC. This encodes CASRTGQTAGDEQFF.

This chain uses TRBV28 with TRBJ1-6; D unresolved. Trimming removed 3 bases at V and 7 bases at J, with 7 bases between. This CDR3 region has 13 residues. CDR1 and CDR2 (germline): MDHEN, SYDVKM. The chain's CDR3 is CASSLKGNSPLHF. In nucleotides, the CDR3 is TGTGCCAGCAGTTTGAAGGGAAATTCACCCCTCCACTTT. Combining the CDR3 with reference TRBV28 and TRBJ1-6 gives the whole variable domain DVKVTQSSRYLVKRTGEKVFLECVQDMDHENMFWYRQDPGLGLRLIYFSYDVKMKEKGDIPEGYSVSREKKERFSLILESASTNQTSMYLCASSLKGNSPLHFGNGTRLTVT.

Remarks on this clone: At the DNA level, this CDR3 is encoded by other sequences in the same sample as well. This sequence joins TRBV13 and TRBJ2-3; unclear D gene. The germline V gene has CDR1 PRHDT and CDR2 FYEKMQ (reference sequence). This CDR3 region has 14 residues. The V gene lost 1 base and the J gene lost 0 bases, with 5 bases spanning the gap. As DNA, the CDR3 is TGTGCCAGCAGCTTAGCGGGTAGCACAGATACGCAGTATTTT. Translated: CASSLAGSTDTQYF.

The chain links TRBV27 to TRBJ2-2, with 13 nucleotides matching TRBD2. The CDR3 has 18 residues. V lost 4 bases to trimming and J lost 7 bases; unmatched junction nucleotides: 12. From germline, CDR1 is MNHEY and CDR2 SMNVEV (reference sequence). CDR3 sequence (DNA): TGTGCCAGCAGTTACTCAGGACTAGCGGGGGAAGTTAACGGGGAGCTGTTTTTT. Protein: CASSYSGLAGEVNGELFF.

DNA for the CDR3: TGCGCCAGCAGCCCGAATCAGGGGGCTTCTAACCTTTACGAGCAGTACTTC. Residues: CASSPNQGASNLYEQYF. The gene calls are TRBV5-1 and TRBJ2-7; 8 nucleotides align to TRBD1. The length of the CDR3 is 17 residues. CDR1 and CDR2 (germline): SGHRS, YFSETQ. After removal of 4 bases from V and 4 bases from J, the junction contained 16 bases not matched to a gene.